This paragraph reports one TCR beta chain. Its specificity is not known. This sample stems from a study of CD8 T cells in ankylosing spondylitis. With molecular barcodes, quantitative 5'-RACE was used to make the TCR beta libraries. TCRdb re-analysed the 5' RACE reads in MiXCR, keeping a single row per CDR3 protein. Among 470,000 or so distinct CDR3 sequences listed, roughly a quarter were seen once. The CDR3 has 15 amino acids. Germline-derived CDR1 and CDR2 are LNHNV and YYDKDF (reference sequence). Unmatched junction bases numbered 7, after V lost 6 bases and J lost 4 bases. Study observations and caveats: Typical of ankylosing spondylitis blood, it appeared, was a TCR beta motif of roughly eight highly homologous variants.

The material sequenced was blood, either unsorted or a sorted T cell fraction (not recorded which). The chain has TRBV15 and TRBJ2-3; TRBD2 matches at 10 bases. The clonotype originates from a male donor with ankylosing spondylitis. Here the CDR3 reads CATRVAGGRSDTQYF. CDR3 DNA: TGTGCCACCAGAGTAGCGGGAGGTCGTTCAGATACGCAGTATTTT.